A single sample is the source of the 18 T cell receptor beta chains below, sequenced in a study of blood T cell repertoires in COVID-19. The protocol was immunoSEQ multiplex PCR, while the TCRdb copy is restricted to in-frame clones and leaves out a portion. There are 250,000 or so clones in the sample; 88% occur only once, and 0.75% to 1% lies in the top ten. Sequenced input: peripheral blood. The receptors shown here come from a middle-aged woman who had recovered from COVID-19.

This chain uses TRBV7-2 with TRBJ2-3; D unresolved. Trimming took 5 bases from V and 10 from J, leaving 13 bases between them. The CDR3 is made up of 12 amino acids. Germline V CDR1 and CDR2: SGHTA, FQGNSA. CDR3 in amino acids: CASSPNLRAQYF. Here the CDR3 DNA reads TGTGCCAGCAGCCCCAACCTACGGGCGCAGTATTTT.

This rearrangement joins TRBV6-2 or TRBV6-3 to TRBJ2-7, with 7 positions matching TRBD2. Germline V gene data show CDR1 as MNHEY and CDR2 as SVGEGT. The V and J ends lost 2 bases and 7 bases, in that order; junction bases with no gene match: 8. The CDR3 loop spans 14 amino acids. The CDR3 sequence is CASSYRGSKGEQYF. The CDR3 DNA reads TGTGCCAGCAGTTACCGCGGGAGTAAGGGGGAGCAGTACTTC.

CDR3 sequence (DNA): TGTGCCAGCAGTCGGACTAATTACAATGAGCAGTTCTTC. As protein: CASSRTNYNEQFF. The chain links TRBV6-2 or TRBV6-3 to TRBJ2-1, with a weak D call TRBD2 (6 bases). Trimming took 5 bases from V and 4 from J, leaving 9 bases between them. Germline CDR1 is MNHEY and CDR2 is SVGEGT. The CDR3 covers 13 residues.

V usage is TRBV25-1 and J usage is TRBJ1-2, with D possibly being TRBD1 (5 bases). Germline CDR1 and CDR2: MGHDK and SYGVNS. The ends were cut back, 4 bases at V and 2 bases at J, with 14 bases in the middle. This CDR3 contains 15 residues. The CDR3: CASSVQGLLNYGYTF. CDR3 in DNA: TGTGCCAGCAGTGTGCAGGGCCTCCTAAACTATGGCTACACCTTC.

V usage is TRBV6-2 or TRBV6-3 and J usage is TRBJ2-7, with TRBD2 identical over 7 bases. V dropped 2 bases and J dropped 2; count of bases not matched to a gene: 3. Germline CDR1 reads MNHEY; CDR2 reads SVGEGT. The CDR3 sequence is 14 residues long. CDR3 loop: CASSYAGRAYEQYV. In nucleotides, the CDR3 is TGTGCCAGCAGTTACGCGGGGAGGGCCTACGAGCAGTACGTC.

The chain joins TRBV19 to TRBJ2-2, with TRBD2 matching over 16 bases. Germline V lookup: CDR1 LNHDA, CDR2 SQIVND (reference sequence). Trimming took 6 bases from V and 6 from J; bases not matched to a gene: 4. The CDR3 totals 16 residues. Here the CDR3 reads CASSGTSGRGPGELFF. In DNA, the CDR3 is TGTGCCAGTAGCGGGACTAGCGGGAGGGGCCCCGGGGAGCTGTTTTTT. Drawing the rest from reference TRBV19 and TRBJ2-2, the complete variable domain is DGGITQSPKYLFRKEGQNVTLSCEQNLNHDAMYWYRQDPGQGLRLIYYSQIVNDFQKGDIAEGYSVSREKKESFPLTVTSAQKNPTAFYLCASSGTSGRGPGELFFGEGSRLTVL.

The chain combines TRBV5-4 with TRBJ2-1; 9 nucleotides agree with TRBD2. Per germline, CDR1 SGHNT and CDR2 YYREEE (reference sequence). Germline trimming cut 4 bases from V and 6 bases from J; bases unmatched to any gene: 8. This CDR3 has 15 amino acids. Here the CDR3 reads CASSPLGLATNEQFF. The CDR3, as DNA: TGTGCCAGCAGCCCCCTGGGACTAGCAACCAATGAGCAGTTCTTC.

The V call is TRBV10-3, the J call TRBJ2-7; D call uncertain. Germline assignment: CDR1 ENHRY and CDR2 SYGVKD. The V gene lost 4 bases and the J gene lost 3 bases, with 10 bases spanning the gap. The CDR3 is 13 amino acids. CDR3 protein: CAISGRTYYEQYF. CDR3 coding DNA: TGTGCCATCAGTGGTCGTACTTACTACGAGCAGTACTTC.

The chain couples TRBV4-1 to TRBJ1-4; 7 bases align to TRBD1. CDR3 length equals 17 residues. The ends lost 2 bases at V and 4 bases at J; junction bases unmatched: 10. In germline, CDR1 is MGHRA, CDR2 YSYEKL. The CDR3 DNA sequence: TGCGCCAGCAGCCAAACCGACGCGGGACAGCATAATGAAAAACTGTTTTTT. Translated, it gives CASSQTDAGQHNEKLFF.

The rearrangement joins TRBV12-2 to TRBJ2-7; the table's D call, TRBD1, was not checked against the DNA. TRBV12-2 is marked as a pseudogene. This CDR3 region has 13 residues. The CDR3 here is CASRLAPQFEQYV. The CDR3 DNA follows: TGTGCAAGTCGCTTAGCGCCTCAGTTCGAGCAGTACGTC.

The chain uses TRBV18 and TRBJ2-7; 9 bases map to TRBD2. The germline V gene has CDR1 KGHSH and CDR2 LQKENI. The CDR3 runs 16 residues. With V trimmed by 3 bases and J by 5 bases, 11 bases remained unmatched. In DNA form, the CDR3 reads TGTGCCAGCTCACCCCCGGGACTAGCCGCTCGGGACGAGCAGTACTTC. Its translation: CASSPPGLAARDEQYF.

The V gene is TRBV27, the J gene TRBJ1-4, with D possibly being TRBD1 (5 bases). In germline, CDR1 is MNHEY, CDR2 SMNVEV (reference sequence). The CDR3 length is 15 residues. The V end lost 0 bases, the J end lost 6 bases, and 11 bases lay between the germline ends. The CDR3 DNA reads TGTGCCAGCAGTTTATCAGGGGTTTGGGATGAAAAACTGTTTTTT. It yields the protein CASSLSGVWDEKLFF.

The chain joins TRBV20-1 to TRBJ2-1; D is unclear. There are 11 residues in the CDR3. CDR1 and CDR2 (germline): DFQATT, SNEGSKA (reference sequence). V was shortened by 3 bases and J by 5 bases, with 5 bases between the two germline ends. The CDR3 nucleotides are TGCAGTGCTAGGTCGGACAATGAGCAGTTCTTC. Its translation is CSARSDNEQFF.

This clone was seen more than once but under ten times. The rearrangement joins TRBV5-4 to TRBJ2-7, with TRBD2 identical over 8 bases. The V segment lost 6 bases and the J segment 5 bases; nucleotides outside the gene matches: 10. The CDR3 sequence is 14 residues long. Germline-derived CDR1 and CDR2 are SGHNT and YYREEE (reference sequence). The CDR3 is CASTLFGRADEQYF. The CDR3 DNA follows: TGTGCCAGCACCCTCTTCGGGAGGGCTGACGAGCAGTACTTC. Full variable domain (rest looked up from reference TRBV5-4 and TRBJ2-7): ETGVTQSPTHLIKTRGQQVTLRCSSQSGHNTVSWYQQALGQGPQFIFQYYREEENGRGNFPPRFSGLQFPNYSSELNVNALELDDSALYLCASTLFGRADEQYFGPGTRLTVT.

The chain joins TRBV9 to TRBJ1-2; possibly TRBD1 for D (5 bases). Germline V gene data show CDR1 as SGDLS and CDR2 as YYNGEE. Trimming left V 3 bases short and J 4 bases short, with 10 bases between. The CDR3 totals 13 residues. CDR3 DNA: TGTGCCAGCAGCGCACAGGACCTCTATGGCTACACCTTC. This translates into CASSAQDLYGYTF.

The CDR3 sequence: CASSTSGGNEQFF. The CDR3 coding sequence is TGTGCCAGCAGCACATCCGGAGGCAATGAGCAGTTCTTC. The rearrangement joins TRBV27 to TRBJ2-1; D is possibly TRBD2 (5 bases). The CDR3 contains 13 residues. CDR1 and CDR2 from the germline V gene are MNHEY and SMNVEV (reference sequence). The V end lost 6 bases, the J end lost 6 bases, and 12 bases lay between the germline ends.

As DNA, the CDR3 is TGTGCCAGCAGCCCCCTTTTGGGGAGCAACCAAGAGACCCAGTACTTC. Protein sequence: CASSPLLGSNQETQYF. The rearrangement uses TRBV3-1 (or the pseudogene TRBV3-2) and TRBJ2-5; perhaps TRBD2 as D (5 bases). The CDR3 is made up of 16 amino acids. Between the trimmed V and J ends, which lost 4 bases and 0 bases, there was a span of 15 bases. Germline lookup yields CDR1 LGHDT and CDR2 YNNKEL (reference sequence).

The gene calls are TRBV21-1 and TRBJ2-3; the table assigns TRBD2, which was not confirmed against the DNA. TRBV21-1 is termed a pseudogene. This CDR3 contains 14 residues. The CDR3 sequence is CAEGLAAEPDTQYF. Here the CDR3 DNA reads TGTGCCGAGGGACTAGCAGCCGAACCAGATACGCAGTATTTT.